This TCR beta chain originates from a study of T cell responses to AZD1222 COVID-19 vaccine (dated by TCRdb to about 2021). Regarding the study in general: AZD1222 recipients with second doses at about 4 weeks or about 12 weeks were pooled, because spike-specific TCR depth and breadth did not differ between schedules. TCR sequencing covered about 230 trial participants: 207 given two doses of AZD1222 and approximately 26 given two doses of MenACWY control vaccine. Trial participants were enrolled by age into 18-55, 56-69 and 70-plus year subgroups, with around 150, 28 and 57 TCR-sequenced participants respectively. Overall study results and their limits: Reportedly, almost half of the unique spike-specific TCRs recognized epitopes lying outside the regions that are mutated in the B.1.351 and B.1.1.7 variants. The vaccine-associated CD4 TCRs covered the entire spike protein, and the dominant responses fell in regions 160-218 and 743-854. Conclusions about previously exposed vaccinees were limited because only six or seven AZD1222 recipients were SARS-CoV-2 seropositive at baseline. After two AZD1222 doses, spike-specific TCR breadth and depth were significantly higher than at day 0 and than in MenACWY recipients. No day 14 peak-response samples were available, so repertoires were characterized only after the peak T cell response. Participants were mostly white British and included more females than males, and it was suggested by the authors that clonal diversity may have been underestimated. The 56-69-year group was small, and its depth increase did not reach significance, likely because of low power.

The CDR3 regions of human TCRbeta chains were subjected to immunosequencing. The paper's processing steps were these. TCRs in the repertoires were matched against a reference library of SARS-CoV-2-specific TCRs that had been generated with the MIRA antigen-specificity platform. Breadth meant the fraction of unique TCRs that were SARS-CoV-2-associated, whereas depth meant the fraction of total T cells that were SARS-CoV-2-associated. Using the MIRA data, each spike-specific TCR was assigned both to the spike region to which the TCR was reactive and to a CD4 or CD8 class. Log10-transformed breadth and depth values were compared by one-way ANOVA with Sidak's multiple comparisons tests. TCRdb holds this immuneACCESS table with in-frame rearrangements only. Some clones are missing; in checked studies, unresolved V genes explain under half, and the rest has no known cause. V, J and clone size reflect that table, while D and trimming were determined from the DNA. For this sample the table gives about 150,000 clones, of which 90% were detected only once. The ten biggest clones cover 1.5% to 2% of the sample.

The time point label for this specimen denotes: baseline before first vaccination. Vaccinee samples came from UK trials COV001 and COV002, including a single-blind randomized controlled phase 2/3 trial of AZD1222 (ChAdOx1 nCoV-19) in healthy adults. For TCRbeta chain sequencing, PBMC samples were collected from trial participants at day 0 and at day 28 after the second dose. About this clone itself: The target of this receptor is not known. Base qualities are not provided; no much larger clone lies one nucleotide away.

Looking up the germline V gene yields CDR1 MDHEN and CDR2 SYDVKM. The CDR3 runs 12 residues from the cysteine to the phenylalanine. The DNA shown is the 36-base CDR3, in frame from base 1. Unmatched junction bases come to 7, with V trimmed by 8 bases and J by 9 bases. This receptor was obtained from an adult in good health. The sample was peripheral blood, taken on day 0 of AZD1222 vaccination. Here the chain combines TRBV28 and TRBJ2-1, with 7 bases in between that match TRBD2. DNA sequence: TGTGCCAGCGATCGGGGGGTGAGTGAGCAGTTCTTC. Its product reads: CASDRGVSEQFF.